Below, one TCR beta chain is given with its context. Its antigen is as yet unknown. Trimming at V came to 6 bases and at J to 4 bases, leaving 10 bases not matched to a gene. The CDR3 has 15 amino acids. CDR1 MDHEN and CDR2 SYDVKM come from the germline V gene. These data belong to a study of T cell responses to AZD1222 COVID-19 vaccine. Study-level findings and limits: Most donors were white British, females outnumbered males, and clonal diversity was possibly underestimated.

The protocol was immunoSEQ multiplex PCR, while the TCRdb copy is restricted to in-frame clones and leaves out a portion. Among about 150,000 clones listed, around 93% were seen once. This clonotype was obtained from an adult in good health. The sequencing used peripheral blood, collected on day 0 of AZD1222 vaccination. The rearrangement uses TRBV28 and TRBJ2-7; 9 nucleotides match TRBD1. The CDR3 DNA follows: TGTGCCAGCAGCGCCGGGACAGGGCATCTTTACGAGCAGTACTTC. Its protein product is CASSAGTGHLYEQYF.